This paragraph reports one T cell receptor beta chain. These data are taken from a study of OX40 agonist ivuxolimab in advanced cancers. The CDR3 consists of 14 residues. Germline V gene sequence: CDR1 SGHAT, CDR2 FQNNGV. Trimming stripped 5 bases from V and 5 bases from J, with 15 bases between. TCRdb's copy holds only in-frame clones and misses some; the assay was immunoSEQ multiplex PCR. The sample holds approximately 22,000 clones; roughly 86% are singletons and the top ten take around a third. The chain couples TRBV11-2 to TRBJ1-1; possibly TRBD1 for D (6 bases). The sequence derives from an adult with an advanced solid tumor such as melanoma, head and neck, liver or kidney cancer. The starting material was CD4+ or CD8+ T cells sorted from blood, obtained in a trial of the OX40 agonist ivuxolimab. The DNA of the CDR3 is TGTGCCAGCAGCCGGACAGCGACGGGGACTGAAGCTTTCTTT. Translating gives CASSRTATGTEAFF.